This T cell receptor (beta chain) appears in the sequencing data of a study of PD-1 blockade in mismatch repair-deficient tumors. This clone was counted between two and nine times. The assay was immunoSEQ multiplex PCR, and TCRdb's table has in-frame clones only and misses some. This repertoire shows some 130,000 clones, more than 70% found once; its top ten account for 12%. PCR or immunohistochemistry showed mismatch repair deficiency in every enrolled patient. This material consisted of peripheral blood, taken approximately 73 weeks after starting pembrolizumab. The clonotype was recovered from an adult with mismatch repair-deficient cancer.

As DNA, the CDR3 is TGTGCCAGCAGCAAAACTAGCTCCTACAATGAGCAGTTCTTC. It translates to CASSKTSSYNEQFF. This chain connects TRBV21-1 to TRBJ2-1; the DNA was not used to check the table's D call, TRBD2. TRBV21-1 is a recognized pseudogene. The CDR3 loop spans 14 amino acids.